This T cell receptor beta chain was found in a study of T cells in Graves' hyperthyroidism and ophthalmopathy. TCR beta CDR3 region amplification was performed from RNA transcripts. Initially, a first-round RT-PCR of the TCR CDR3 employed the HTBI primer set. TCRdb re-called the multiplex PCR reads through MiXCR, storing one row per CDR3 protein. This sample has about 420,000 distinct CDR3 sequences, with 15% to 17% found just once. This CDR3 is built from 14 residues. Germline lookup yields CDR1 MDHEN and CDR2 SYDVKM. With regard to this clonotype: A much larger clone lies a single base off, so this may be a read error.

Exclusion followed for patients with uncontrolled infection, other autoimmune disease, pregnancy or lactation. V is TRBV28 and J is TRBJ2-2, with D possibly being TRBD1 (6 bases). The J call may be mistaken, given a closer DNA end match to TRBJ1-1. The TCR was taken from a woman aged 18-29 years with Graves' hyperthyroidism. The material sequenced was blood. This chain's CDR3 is CASSFSGTFFGAFF. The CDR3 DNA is TGTGCCAGCAGTTTTAGCGGGACATTCTTTGGAGCTTTCTTT.